Presented here are 11 T cell receptor beta chains from one specimen sequenced in a study of blood T cell repertoires in COVID-19. Libraries were prepared by immunoSEQ multiplex PCR; TCRdb keeps only in-frame clonotypes and omits some of them. Here the sample spans over 45,000 clones, approximately 88% being singletons. Sequencing input: peripheral blood. The source is a man between 50 and 59 years old with active COVID-19.

The chain uses TRBV18 and TRBJ1-1, with D perhaps TRBD1 (6 bases). The V gene's germline CDR1 is KGHSH and CDR2 LQKENI. V was shortened by 2 bases and J by 3 bases, with 13 bases between the two germline ends. The CDR3 is 15 residues long. The CDR3 loop is CASSPFGQLDTEAFF. The CDR3, as DNA: TGTGCCAGCTCACCATTTGGACAGTTGGACACTGAAGCTTTCTTT.

The chain uses TRBV4-1 and TRBJ1-2; a weak D match, TRBD1 (5 bases). The CDR3 has 14 amino acids. V was shortened by 1 base and J by 2 bases, with 8 bases between the two germline ends. Germline CDR1 and CDR2: MGHRA and YSYEKL. CDR3 nucleotide sequence: TGCGCCAGCAGCCAAGCAGGGTTCAACTATGGCTACACCTTC. Translating it yields CASSQAGFNYGYTF.

This chain connects TRBV18 to TRBJ2-5; 7 positions agree with TRBD1. Germline values: CDR1 KGHSH, CDR2 LQKENI. The CDR3 contains 14 residues. Trimming cost V 3 bases and J 4 bases; bases outside gene matches: 5. CDR3 nucleotides: TGTGCCAGCTCACCTCTTCGACAGGGAGAGACCCAGTACTTC. Residues: CASSPLRQGETQYF.

The genes are TRBV21-1 and TRBJ2-7; the table's D call of TRBD1 was not tested on the DNA. TRBV21-1 constitutes a pseudogene. The CDR3 consists of 11 residues. CDR3 nucleotides: TGTGCCAGCAGCCCCCAATTCGAGCAGTACTTC. Its protein is CASSPQFEQYF.

The CDR3 sequence: CSVAVGEQYF. CDR3 in DNA: TGCAGTGTCGCGGTTGGCGAGCAGTACTTC. The chain has TRBV20-1 and TRBJ2-7, with D unresolved. The CDR3 is 10 residues long. The ends were cut back, 7 bases at V and 6 bases at J, with 10 bases in the middle. From germline, CDR1 is DFQATT and CDR2 SNEGSKA (reference sequence).

CDR3 nucleotides: TGTGCCAGCAGCTTGGAAAGCGCCTACGAGCAGTACTTC. Residues: CASSLESAYEQYF. V is TRBV5-4 and J is TRBJ2-7, with D unclear. The CDR3 totals 13 residues. Germline V gene data show CDR1 as SGHNT and CDR2 as YYREEE (reference sequence). V lost 0 bases to trimming and J lost 2 bases, with 6 bases between them.

Sample share makes this clone medium-sized. This sequence joins TRBV2 and TRBJ2-7, with 10 positions matching TRBD1. The CDR3 spans 15 residues. Germline V lookup: CDR1 SNHLY, CDR2 FYNNEI. After removal of 6 bases from V and 0 bases from J, the junction contained 5 bases not matched to a gene. The CDR3: CASSPTGGSSYEQYF. The CDR3 DNA reads as TGTGCCAGCAGCCCGACAGGGGGCAGCTCCTACGAGCAGTACTTC.

The J gene is TRBJ2-2, the V gene TRBV7-2; 8 positions match TRBD2. Germline values: CDR1 SGHTA, CDR2 FQGNSA. The CDR3 runs to 15 residues. J gave up 4 bases and V 2 bases, and 3 bases lay outside the gene matches. In DNA form, the CDR3 reads TGTGCCAGCAGCTTAAAGGCGGGGGGCACCGGGGAGCTGTTTTTT. It specifies CASSLKAGGTGELFF.

The gene calls are TRBV7-2 and TRBJ1-5; unclear D gene. The CDR3 covers 15 residues. Trimming stripped 5 bases from V and 3 bases from J, with 14 bases between. Per the germline V gene, CDR1 is SGHTA and CDR2 is FQGNSA. The CDR3 nucleotides are TGTGCCAGCAGCGCACAGCCTATCTCCAATCAGCCCCAGCATTTT. Its protein product is CASSAQPISNQPQHF.

V usage is TRBV2 and J usage is TRBJ2-3; TRBD2 agrees at 10 bases. Trimming at V came to 8 bases and at J to 4 bases, leaving 9 bases not matched to a gene. Germline V gene sequence: CDR1 SNHLY, CDR2 FYNNEI. This CDR3 comprises 15 residues. The CDR3 DNA reads as TGTGCCAGCTCGGTCGAGCGGGGGGGGGCAGATACGCAGTATTTT. Encoded protein: CASSVERGGADTQYF. Drawing the rest from reference TRBV2 and TRBJ2-3, the complete variable domain is EPEVTQTPSHQVTQMGQEVILRCVPISNHLYFYWYRQILGQKVEFLVSFYNNEISEKSEIFDDQFSVERPDGSNFTLKIRSTKLEDSAMYFCASSVERGGADTQYFGPGTRLTVL.

This rearrangement joins TRBV27 to TRBJ2-7, with D possibly being TRBD2 (6 bases). Looked up from germline, CDR1 is MNHEY and CDR2 is SMNVEV (reference sequence). The CDR3 runs 12 residues. Between the trimmed V and J ends, which lost 5 bases and 6 bases, there was a span of 11 bases. The CDR3 sequence is CASSLEGGEQYF. In nucleotides, the CDR3 is TGTGCCAGCAGTCTTGAGGGAGGCGAGCAGTACTTC.